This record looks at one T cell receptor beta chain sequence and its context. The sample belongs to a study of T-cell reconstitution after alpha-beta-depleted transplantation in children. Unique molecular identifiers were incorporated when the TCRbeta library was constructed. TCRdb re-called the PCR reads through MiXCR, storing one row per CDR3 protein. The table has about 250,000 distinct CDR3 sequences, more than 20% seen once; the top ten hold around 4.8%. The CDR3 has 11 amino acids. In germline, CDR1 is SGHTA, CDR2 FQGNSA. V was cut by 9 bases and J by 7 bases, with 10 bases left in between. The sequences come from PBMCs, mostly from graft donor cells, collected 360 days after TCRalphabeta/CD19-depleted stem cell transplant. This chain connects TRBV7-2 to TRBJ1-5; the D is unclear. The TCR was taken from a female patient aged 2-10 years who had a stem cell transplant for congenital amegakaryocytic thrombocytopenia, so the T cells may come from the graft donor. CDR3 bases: TGTGCCAGTCCTGGGCGACAGCCCCAGCATTTT. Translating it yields CASPGRQPQHF.